This T cell receptor (beta chain) was identified in a study of identical twins. Study results and limitations: A partial confounding effect on zero-insertion analyses could come from invariant MAIT and iNKT cells. Conclusions relied on cross-sectional statistical analysis, not following the same donors. Cord blood's abundant beta clonotypes had fewer insertions, unlike memory repertoires.

As for this clonotype: Its specificity is not known.

TCRdb redid the calling of the 5' RACE reads with MiXCR, one entry per CDR3 protein. The sample lists 1.5 million to 2 million distinct CDR3 sequences, about 32% seen once, with around 0.25% in the top ten. The length of the CDR3 is 15 residues. V was pared by 3 bases and J by 5 bases, with 13 bases between. Germline lookup yields CDR1 SEHNR and CDR2 FQNEAQ (reference sequence). All donors were healthy Caucasians. The sample was cord blood. This clonotype was obtained from a newborn girl in good health. The chain has TRBV7-9 and TRBJ2-2, with TRBD2 as a possible D gene (5 bases). This CDR3 reads CASSFLADRTGELFF. CDR3 sequence (DNA): TGTGCCAGCAGCTTTCTAGCAGATCGGACCGGGGAGCTGTTTTTT.